This T cell receptor (beta chain) is drawn from a study of shared clonotypes between healthy human individuals (dated by TCRdb to 2019 to 2021). Concerning the study at large: A couple of women and a few men aged 18 to 49 years were included in the cohort. Blood TCR repertoires of roughly 5 healthy adults were deeply sequenced to estimate repertoire size and the extent of clonotype sharing between individuals. Each donor's leukapheresis produced roughly between about 0.9 and 9.5 billion PBMCs. For each donor, CD4 naive and CD4 memory were each run on three plates, CD8 naive on two plates, and CD8 memory on one plate. Libraries were prepared and TCR repertoires were sequenced by different laboratories using diverse techniques, in order to increase sequencing depth and limit assay-specific biases.

The donors were healthy, HIV-negative adults with no recently reported acute infections or vaccinations. Every donor was a Caucasian adult residing in Nashville, Tennessee, USA. CD4+ T cells were enriched by magnetic negative selection; naive cells were then positively selected on CD45RA, and the negative fraction formed the memory subset. Blood was collected by leukapheresis, and PBMCs were isolated by Ficoll-Histopaque density gradient centrifugation and then cryopreserved in liquid nitrogen vapor phase. Analytical flow cytometry was used to check the purity and quantity of each magnetically sorted T cell population. From each sorted fraction, genomic DNA was isolated and quantified by UV absorbance on a Nanodrop 2000c. CDR1 SGHRS and CDR2 YFSETQ are derived from the germline V gene. Inclusive of the bounding cysteine and phenylalanine, the CDR3 is 17 residues long. Left in the record is the CDR3 DNA by itself, 51 bases read in frame from the first base. Deletion took 0 bases off V and 6 bases off J, with a span of 16 bases between the germline ends.

A remark on this clone: This clone's antigen is unknown. Nothing much larger sits one base from this clone, and base qualities are not available.

Using the deep immunoSEQ assay, TCR CDR3 regions were amplified from genomic DNA by multiplex PCR. Genomic DNA extracted from each cell subset was distributed evenly over all wells of several immunoSEQ 96-well plates, and each plate served as one replicate. Each replicate PCR for sorted subsets received about 220 ng genomic DNA, equal to about 30,000 T cell genomes. Purified libraries were quantified with a Qubit 3.0 fluorometer, sized on a Bioanalyzer 2100, and re-quantified with the KAPA Library Quantification kit. Every immunoSEQ 96-well plate was sequenced on a dedicated single-read 150-cycle Illumina NextSeq 550 flow cell. The authors processed their data as follows. The immunoSEQ output contained only junctional sequences without quality scores, so filtering could not match that applied to full-length reads. To assign V/J genes and CDR3, sequences were annotated using PyIR, a Python wrapper for IgBLAST v1.9, with IMGT germline references. Any read was removed if the V/J assignment was weak (E-value above 1e-6), the CDR3 was missing, or the read contained stop codons, out-of-frame junctions, or ambiguous translated residues. V3J clonotypes were defined by identical inferred V gene, J gene, and CDR3 amino acid sequence. The percentage overlap between two repertoires was calculated by dividing the number of shared unique clonotypes by the size of the smaller repertoire. RTK rarefaction, the Chao1 estimator, and Recon v2.1 estimates of unobserved clonotypes were used to assess repertoire richness. OLGA was used to compute generation probabilities for all TCRbeta clonotypes that the gDNA method yielded from a few donors. The source is immuneACCESS, and TCRdb retained only in-frame sequences with V and J called. Part of the clones is not carried over; for the studies checked, unresolved V genes explain less than half of this, and the remainder is unexplained. D and trimming come from the DNA, and the V and J calls and clone size come from that table. The sample profile shows about 2,500,000 clones; around nine tenths of them were found once. 0.11% to 0.15% of the sample is held by the ten biggest clonotypes.

Results the study describes overall, beyond this receptor: The genetic and exposure-history diversity represented was limited by the small number of donors. Larger estimated clonotype richness was generally found for naive subsets than for memory subsets. Pairwise subsampling led to the expectation that sequencing depth would affect the degree of clonotype sharing among donors. Sharing across a few donors was observed for around 5% of naive CD4, less than 4% of naive CD8, over 2% of memory CD4, and around 0.44% of memory CD8 clonotypes. Only blood was sampled, and tissue TCR repertoires likely differ from those in blood. Rarefaction of sorted-subset datasets indicated incomplete sequencing despite the large sequencing depth. Compared with non-shared clonotypes, the clonotypes found in all four sorted-subset donors had higher generation probabilities.

The clonotype was recovered from a man between 18 and 29 years old in good health. The chain joins TRBV5-1 to TRBJ1-6, and TRBD1 may be the D gene, going by 6 matching bases. Material: naive CD4+ T cells sorted from blood. The sample's cell subset or site, from its label and the paper: CD45RA+ positively selected. The CDR3 region reads CASSLAATGASNSPLHF. The nucleotides are TGCGCCAGCAGCTTGGCAGCGACGGGGGCGTCTAATTCACCCCTCCACTTT.